Below, one TCR beta chain is given with its context. Other DNA sequences of this sample code for an identical CDR3. This specimen belongs to a study of T cell changes during pregnancy in multiple sclerosis. Germline lookup yields CDR1 SGHNT and CDR2 YYREEE (reference sequence). Trimming left V 2 bases short and J 7 bases short, with 12 bases between. The CDR3 consists of 14 residues. The assay was immunoSEQ multiplex PCR, and TCRdb's table has in-frame clones only and misses some. Of some 70,000 clones listed, roughly nine tenths are singletons. This chain joins TRBV5-4 and TRBJ1-4; weak D call: TRBD1 (6 bases). The sequence was obtained from a female donor with multiple sclerosis, enrolled in a pregnancy study. The sequencing used peripheral blood, collected before pregnancy. This CDR3 reads CASSLQGATEKLFF. The CDR3 nucleotides are TGTGCCAGCAGCTTACAGGGTGCGACTGAAAAACTGTTTTTT.